One and the same sample provided the 30 T cell receptor beta chains below, sequenced in a study of blood T cell repertoires in COVID-19. Libraries were prepared by immunoSEQ multiplex PCR; TCRdb keeps only in-frame clonotypes and omits some of them. The sample carries some 200,000 clones, about four fifths recorded once. Sample: PBMCs or T cells enriched from blood (not recorded which). All receptors come from a woman aged 40-49 years with acute COVID-19.

This clone was found once. This sequence joins TRBV6-5 and TRBJ1-2, with D tentatively TRBD1 (6 bases). The germline V gene encodes CDR1 MNHEY and CDR2 SVGAGI. The CDR3 is made up of 11 amino acids. V was pared by 6 bases and J by 7 bases, with 9 bases between. The CDR3 sequence: CASSPGVGYTF. DNA for the CDR3: TGTGCCAGCAGCCCAGGGGTTGGCTACACCTTC.

The V gene is TRBV27, the J gene TRBJ2-2; D is possibly TRBD1 (5 bases). Germline values: CDR1 MNHEY, CDR2 SMNVEV (reference sequence). CDR3 length: 13 residues. V lost 6 bases and J 6 bases, leaving 11 bases between the germline ends. CDR3 coding DNA: TGTGCCAGCAGCCCAGGGAATGCCGGGGAGCTGTTTTTT. It codes for CASSPGNAGELFF.

The V gene is TRBV12-5, the J gene TRBJ2-1, with a tentative D call TRBD1 (5 bases). The CDR3 runs to 15 residues. CDR1 and CDR2 (germline): LGHNT, FRNRAP. V lost 1 base, J lost 0 bases, and 7 bases lay in between. The CDR3: CASGLGGSSYNEQFF. CDR3 DNA sequence: TGTGCTAGTGGTTTGGGGGGCAGCTCCTACAATGAGCAGTTCTTC.

CDR3 loop: CSVEVSDRGPEQYF. CDR3 nucleotide sequence: TGCAGCGTTGAAGTGTCGGACAGGGGGCCTGAGCAGTACTTC. This chain connects TRBV29-1 to TRBJ2-7; 11 positions match TRBD1. The CDR3 is 14 amino acids. Germline CDR1 and CDR2: SQVTM and ANQGSEA. The trim removed 1 base at V and 7 bases at J, leaving 6 bases unmatched.

CDR3 in amino acids: CASNINSGSTDTQYF. The CDR3 DNA sequence: TGTGCCAGCAACATAAACAGCGGGAGCACAGATACGCAGTATTTT. The chain is built from TRBV28 and TRBJ2-3; the D gene is possibly TRBD2 (6 bases). The length of the CDR3 is 15 residues. Germline values: CDR1 MDHEN, CDR2 SYDVKM. Trimming took off 7 bases at V and 0 bases at J, with 14 bases between the two ends. Filled out from reference TRBV28 and TRBJ2-3, the complete variable domain reads DVKVTQSSRYLVKRTGEKVFLECVQDMDHENMFWYRQDPGLGLRLIYFSYDVKMKEKGDIPEGYSVSREKKERFSLILESASTNQTSMYLCASNINSGSTDTQYFGPGTRLTVL.

The chain uses TRBV6-5 and TRBJ1-5, with D possibly matching TRBD1 (6 bases). V dropped 6 bases and J dropped 2 bases, with 14 bases sitting between them. In germline, CDR1 is MNHEY, CDR2 SVGAGI. This CDR3 region has 15 residues. CDR3 nucleotide sequence: TGTGCCAGCAGACTAACAGGGTACGGCAATCAGCCCCAGCATTTT. Translating it yields CASRLTGYGNQPQHF.

The V call is TRBV7-2, the J call TRBJ1-1; unclear D gene. The germline V gene encodes CDR1 SGHTA and CDR2 FQGNSA. Trimming took off 1 base at V and 0 bases at J, with 6 bases between the two ends. This CDR3 has 14 amino acids. CDR3 nucleotide sequence: TGTGCCAGCAGCTTAGTCCAGGTGAACACTGAAGCTTTCTTT. Translating it yields CASSLVQVNTEAFF.

The rearrangement joins TRBV6-5 to TRBJ2-5; TRBD2 aligns across 12 bases. This CDR3 contains 15 residues. J lost 5 bases, V lost 6 bases, and 7 bases had no gene match. Germline V gives CDR1 MNHEY, CDR2 SVGAGI. CDR3 nucleotides: TGTGCCAGCAGGGGCCTAGCGGGAGGGGGGGAGACCCAGTACTTC. Translation: CASRGLAGGGETQYF.

The chain joins TRBV19 to TRBJ1-5, with D unclear. The CDR3 consists of 16 residues. The germline CDR1 and CDR2 sequences are LNHDA and SQIVND (reference sequence). V lost 3 bases and J 0 bases, leaving 12 bases between the germline ends. CDR3 sequence: CASSIERSYSNQPQHF. DNA of the CDR3: TGTGCCAGTAGTATTGAAAGGAGTTATAGCAATCAGCCCCAGCATTTT.

The chain links TRBV6-6 to TRBJ1-1, with 7 bases matching TRBD1. V was clipped by 3 bases and J by 2 bases; unmatched bases: 6. The germline CDR1 and CDR2 sequences are MNHNY and SVGAGI (reference sequence). The CDR3 spans 15 residues. The CDR3 region is CASSYAQGGNTEAFF. CDR3 DNA sequence: TGTGCCAGCAGTTATGCCCAGGGGGGTAACACTGAAGCTTTCTTT.

Remarks on this clone: The junction departs from the called germline gene at one end, perhaps through a read error. Other DNA sequences of this sample code for an identical CDR3. This chain uses TRBV2 with TRBJ1-2, with D perhaps matching TRBD1 (6 bases). CDR1 is SNHLY, CDR2 FYNNEI, per germline. There are 13 residues in the CDR3. In nucleotides, the CDR3 is TGTGCCAGTAGTGAGACAGGATTCTATGGCTACACCTTC. Protein sequence: CASSETGFYGYTF.

In this sample, this clone turned up many times. The rearrangement uses TRBV2 and TRBJ1-6, with D hard to call. Germline CDR1 and CDR2: SNHLY and FYNNEI. The CDR3 covers 13 residues. The germline V and J ends were trimmed by 4 bases and 2 bases, with 3 bases remaining between them. The CDR3 is CASSVTYNSPLHF. The CDR3 coding sequence is TGTGCCAGCAGTGTAACCTATAATTCACCCCTCCACTTT.

The rearrangement uses TRBV5-5 and TRBJ2-7; possibly TRBD1 for D (7 bases). The CDR3 runs to 15 residues. Per germline, CDR1 SGHKS and CDR2 YYEKEE (reference sequence). V was shortened by 4 bases and J by 4 bases, with 18 bases between the two germline ends. In nucleotides, the CDR3 is TGTGCCAGCAGCCCAGGGGGGCTCCCGAGGTACGAGCAGTACTTC. This sequence encodes CASSPGGLPRYEQYF.

The rearrangement links TRBV29-1 to TRBJ1-2, with D tentatively TRBD1 (6 bases). Germline V gives CDR1 SQVTM, CDR2 ANQGSEA. Trimming stripped 4 bases from V and 4 bases from J, with 10 bases between. The CDR3 extends over 12 amino acids. The CDR3 here is CSVGQVSYGYTF. DNA of the CDR3: TGCAGCGTTGGACAGGTGTCCTATGGCTACACCTTC. Combining the CDR3 with reference TRBV29-1 and TRBJ1-2 gives the whole variable domain SAVISQKPSRDICQRGTSLTIQCQVDSQVTMMFWYRQQPGQSLTLIATANQGSEATYESGFVIDKFPISRPNLTFSTLTVSNMSPEDSSIYLCSVGQVSYGYTFGSGTRLTVV.

The rearrangement links TRBV20-1 to TRBJ1-2, with D unresolved. The germline V gene has CDR1 DFQATT and CDR2 SNEGSKA (reference sequence). CDR3 length: 9 residues. With 6 bases removed from V and 3 bases from J, the gap between germline ends came to 2 bases. The CDR3 spells CSADYGYTF. CDR3 DNA: TGCAGTGCCGACTATGGCTACACCTTC.

CDR3 coding DNA: TGTGCCTGGAGTGGGTTTCAGGGTTACACTGAAGCTTTCTTT. Translation: CAWSGFQGYTEAFF. V usage is TRBV30 and J usage is TRBJ1-1; D may be TRBD1 (5 bases). Trimming cost V 1 base and J 3 bases, with 12 bases left between them. The CDR3 is made up of 14 amino acids. CDR1 GTSNPN and CDR2 SVGIG come from the germline V gene (reference sequence).

This clone was recorded a few times. The CDR3 reads CAGTGFGNTIYF. CDR3 in DNA: TGTGCCGGGACAGGATTTGGAAACACCATATATTTT. This chain links TRBV30 with TRBJ1-3; 8 nucleotides match TRBD1. CDR3 length: 12 residues. Trimming removed 8 bases from V and 3 bases from J; junction bases left unmatched: 3. Looked up from germline, CDR1 is GTSNPN and CDR2 is SVGIG (reference sequence).

The genes are TRBV6-2 or TRBV6-3 and TRBJ2-3; D is ambiguous. Deletions cut 3 bases from V and 6 bases from J, with 13 bases between. Germline CDR1 reads MNHEY; CDR2 reads SVGEGT. The CDR3 is made up of 14 amino acids. The CDR3 is CASSYRLVGDTQYF. The DNA for the CDR3 is TGTGCCAGCAGTTATAGATTAGTCGGGGATACGCAGTATTTT.

The chain joins TRBV19 to TRBJ2-3; TRBD2 agrees at 8 bases. Germline V gene lookup returns CDR1 LNHDA and CDR2 SQIVND (reference sequence). The length of the CDR3 is 16 residues. V shed 4 bases, J shed 2 bases, and the junction held 8 bases outside the gene matches. CDR3 sequence (DNA): TGTGCCAGTAGTACCCGTAAGCGGGGGACCACAGATACGCAGTATTTT. This codes for CASSTRKRGTTDTQYF.

The V and J genes are TRBV30 and TRBJ1-2; weak D call: TRBD1 (6 bases). The CDR3 spans 14 residues. Deletions cut 2 bases from V and 6 bases from J, with 16 bases between. Germline CDR1 is GTSNPN and CDR2 is SVGIG (reference sequence). For the CDR3, the DNA is TGTGCCTGGAGTATAAATACAGGGTGGGATGGCTACACCTTC. Translation gives CAWSINTGWDGYTF. Filled out from reference TRBV30 and TRBJ1-2, the complete variable domain reads SQTIHQWPATLVQPVGSPLSLECTVEGTSNPNLYWYRQAAGRGLQLLFYSVGIGQISSEVPQNLSASRPQDRQFILSSKKLLLSDSGFYLCAWSINTGWDGYTFGSGTRLTVV.

This clone was observed a handful of times. The chain joins TRBV3-1 (or the pseudogene TRBV3-2) to TRBJ2-1; 10 bases align to TRBD1. CDR3 size: 15 residues. Germline V lookup: CDR1 LGHDT, CDR2 YNNKEL (reference sequence). The ends lost 1 base at V and 5 bases at J; junction bases unmatched: 2. The CDR3 reads CASSQVGQGDNEQFF. CDR3 nucleotide sequence: TGTGCCAGCAGCCAAGTCGGACAGGGGGACAATGAGCAGTTCTTC.

CDR3 protein: CASNGPKGWWYGYTF. In DNA form, the CDR3 reads TGTGCCAGCAATGGCCCCAAGGGGTGGTGGTATGGCTACACCTTC. V gene TRBV25-1 combines with J gene TRBJ1-2, with D possibly being TRBD1 (5 bases). The length of the CDR3 is 15 residues. The V end lost 7 bases, the J end lost 5 bases, and 20 bases lay between the germline ends. Germline V lookup: CDR1 MGHDK, CDR2 SYGVNS.

As concerns this clone: Additional DNA sequences in this sample encode the identical CDR3. This chain links TRBV6-5 with TRBJ1-5; TRBD1 matches 7 bases. The junction had 4 bases not matched to a gene; V was cut back by 5 bases and J by 3 bases. Germline values: CDR1 MNHEY, CDR2 SVGAGI. This CDR3 has 14 residues. CDR3 protein: CASSRQGSNQPQHF. The CDR3 nucleotides are TGTGCCAGCAGTCGACAGGGCTCCAATCAGCCCCAGCATTTT.

V usage is TRBV10-1 and J usage is TRBJ2-1; TRBD2 matches 8 bases. Germline CDR1 is WNHNN and CDR2 is SYGVQD (reference sequence). The CDR3 extends over 13 amino acids. V was clipped by 5 bases and J by 7 bases; unmatched bases: 4. The CDR3 nucleotides are TGCGCCAGCAGTCGGGGGGGAACTAATGAGCAGTTCTTC. This encodes CASSRGGTNEQFF.

The rearrangement joins TRBV2 to TRBJ2-7, with D possibly being TRBD2 (7 bases). Trimming stripped 7 bases from V and 2 bases from J, with 18 bases between. Germline assignment: CDR1 SNHLY and CDR2 FYNNEI. The CDR3 consists of 15 residues. CDR3 loop: CASNNRGGAAYEQYF. CDR3 sequence (DNA): TGTGCCAGCAACAATAGGGGGGGGGCCGCCTACGAGCAGTACTTC.

The V gene is TRBV30, the J gene TRBJ1-2, with D uncertain. Per germline, CDR1 GTSNPN and CDR2 SVGIG (reference sequence). With 5 bases removed from V and 8 bases from J, the gap between germline ends came to 18 bases. This CDR3 spans 13 amino acids. This chain's CDR3 is CAWARLLEGGYTF. CDR3 coding DNA: TGTGCCTGGGCCCGACTCCTCGAGGGAGGCTACACCTTC.

The chain joins TRBV29-1 to TRBJ1-6, with D hard to call. This CDR3 contains 13 residues. Looked up from germline, CDR1 is SQVTM and CDR2 is ANQGSEA. Trimming left V 7 bases short and J 5 bases short, with 12 bases between. The CDR3 loop is CSGPRSHNSPLHF. CDR3 DNA: TGCAGCGGCCCGCGGAGCCATAATTCACCCCTCCACTTT.

J is TRBJ2-5 and V is TRBV4-2; D may be TRBD2 (7 bases). The CDR3 contains 15 residues. Germline lookup yields CDR1 LGHNA and CDR2 YNFKEQ. Trimming shortened V by 3 bases and J by 1 base, and 12 bases separated the two germline ends. CDR3 DNA: TGTGCCAGCAGCCAGGCGGGGGCCCCCCAAGAGACCCAGTACTTC. Amino acids: CASSQAGAPQETQYF.

The CDR3 bases are TGTGCCAGTAGAGGTCGGGACACTAATTCACCCCTCCACTTT. Protein product: CASRGRDTNSPLHF. V is TRBV19 and J is TRBJ1-6, with D tentatively TRBD1 (6 bases). From germline, CDR1 is LNHDA and CDR2 SQIVND (reference sequence). Trimming shortened V by 6 bases and J by 6 bases, and 12 bases separated the two germline ends. The CDR3 has 14 residues.

The chain carries TRBV5-1 and TRBJ2-7, with D unclear. The CDR3 runs 13 residues. V lost 1 base and J lost 2, with 7 bases in between. Germline V gene lookup returns CDR1 SGHRS and CDR2 YFSETQ. The CDR3 reads CASSLLETYEQYF. The CDR3 DNA sequence: TGCGCCAGCAGCTTGTTAGAAACCTACGAGCAGTACTTC.